Following are 3 T cell receptor beta chains from one sample sequenced in a study of shared clonotypes between healthy human individuals. Sequenced by immunoSEQ multiplex PCR; TCRdb stores in-frame clones only, minus some. Among 2.3 million or so clones listed, approximately 93% were seen once. The sequenced sample consisted of naive CD4+ T cells from PBMCs. The subset denotes: CD45RA+ positively selected. These receptors all come from a man younger than 35 in good health. Some clones in this sample may be carry-over from other donors' samples.

The chain is built from TRBV5-1 and TRBJ2-1, with 14 bases matching TRBD2. The V and J ends lost 7 bases and 9 bases, in that order; junction bases with no gene match: 9. CDR1 is SGHRS, CDR2 YFSETQ, per germline. The CDR3 contains 15 residues. As DNA, the CDR3 is TGCGCCAGCTCGGGACTAGCGGGAGCTCATGGTGAGCAGTTCTTC. The encoded protein is CASSGLAGAHGEQFF.

This clone was detected a few times. The genes are TRBV28 and TRBJ2-7; no firm D call. V shed 6 bases and J shed 3 bases, with 9 bases lying between them. Germline CDR1 and CDR2: MDHEN and SYDVKM. The CDR3 sequence is 12 residues long. Here the CDR3 reads CASSPLLYEQYF. CDR3 in DNA: TGTGCCAGCAGCCCCTTGCTCTACGAGCAGTACTTC.

In the case of this clone: This sample also contains other DNA sequences that code for the same CDR3. This chain uses TRBV7-9 with TRBJ1-1; 8 nucleotides line up with TRBD1. Germline CDR1 reads SEHNR; CDR2 reads FQNEAQ (reference sequence). V lost 5 bases and J lost 1; bases outside the gene matches: 3. The CDR3 consists of 14 residues. DNA of the CDR3: TGTGCCAGCAGCACCGGACAGGGGAACACTGAAGCTTTCTTT. It specifies CASSTGQGNTEAFF.